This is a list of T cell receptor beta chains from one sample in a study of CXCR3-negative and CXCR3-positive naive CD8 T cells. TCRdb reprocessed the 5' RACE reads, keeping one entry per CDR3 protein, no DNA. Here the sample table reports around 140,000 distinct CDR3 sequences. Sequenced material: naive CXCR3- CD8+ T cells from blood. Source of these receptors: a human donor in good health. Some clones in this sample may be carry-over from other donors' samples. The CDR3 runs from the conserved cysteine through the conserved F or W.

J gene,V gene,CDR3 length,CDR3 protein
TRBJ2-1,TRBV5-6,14,CASSLTGGKYEQFF
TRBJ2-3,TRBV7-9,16,CASSPKQLPSTDTQYF
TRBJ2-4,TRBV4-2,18,CASSQVVAPTLAKNIQYF
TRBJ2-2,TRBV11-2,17,CASSPGPSGGDTGELFF
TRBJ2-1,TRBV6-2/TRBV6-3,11,CASSYNNEQFF
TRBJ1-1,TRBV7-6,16,CASSDGTAGLGTEAFF
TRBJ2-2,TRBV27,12,CASGIIPGELFF
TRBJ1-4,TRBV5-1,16,CASSLPRDAGNEKLFF
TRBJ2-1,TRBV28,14,CASGGQGPYNEQFF
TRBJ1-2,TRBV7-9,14,CASSLTGSNYGYTF
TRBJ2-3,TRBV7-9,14,CASSLSQNTDTQYF
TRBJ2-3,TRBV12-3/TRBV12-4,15,CASLSGLAGPDTQYF
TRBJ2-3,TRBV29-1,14,CSYRGRGSTDTQYF
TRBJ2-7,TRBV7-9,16,CASSLAGGSFTYEQYF
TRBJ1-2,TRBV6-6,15,CASRETQGLGYGYTF
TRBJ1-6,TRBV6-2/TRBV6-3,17,CASSPRRRTDNNSPLHF
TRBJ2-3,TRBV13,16,CASSHGTSGGGNTQYF
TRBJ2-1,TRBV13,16,CASSRITSGRSDEQFF
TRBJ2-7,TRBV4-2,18,CASSQDLWRQGQPREQYF
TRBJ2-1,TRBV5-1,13,CASSLLGYNEQFF
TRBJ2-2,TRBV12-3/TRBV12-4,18,CASTPSSARYTNAGELFF
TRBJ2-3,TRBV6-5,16,CASSYSTRASTDTQYF
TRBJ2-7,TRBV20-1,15,CSADYSSLAGYEQYF
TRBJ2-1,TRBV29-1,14,CSVEAGVREGEQFF
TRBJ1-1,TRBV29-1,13,CSVPGQGGTEAFF
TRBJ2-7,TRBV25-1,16,CASSEYPLGASYEQYF
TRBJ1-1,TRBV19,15,CASSWGGESNTEAFF
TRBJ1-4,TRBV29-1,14,CSVGLRDRDEKLFF
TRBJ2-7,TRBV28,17,CASSSPPEGATIYEQYF
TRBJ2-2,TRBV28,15,CASSFYREPTGELFF
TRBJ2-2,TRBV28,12,CASSDRTGELFF
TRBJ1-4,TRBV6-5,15,CASSYSGLQEEKLFF
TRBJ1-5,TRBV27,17,CASSLYPGSGFNQPQHF
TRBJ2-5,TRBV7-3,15,CASSAGLGIQETQYF
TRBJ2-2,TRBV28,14,CASSMTSATGELFF
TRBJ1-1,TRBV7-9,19,CASSSPGWESRAGATEAFF
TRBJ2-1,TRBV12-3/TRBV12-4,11,CASSFGTQQFF